These 20 T cell receptor beta chains share one sample of origin, sequenced in a study of technical replicates of blood from a few donors. TCRdb keeps only in-frame clones here, not all; method: immunoSEQ multiplex PCR. The sample has under 95,000 clones, about nine tenths seen once. Sequenced material: T cells isolated from PBMCs. Every receptor here comes from a human donor in good health. Some clones in this sample may be carry-over from other donors' samples.

The J gene is TRBJ1-4, the V gene TRBV5-1, with 9 bases fitting TRBD1. Germline assignment: CDR1 SGHRS and CDR2 YFSETQ. V lost 1 base to trimming and J lost 6 bases; unmatched junction nucleotides: 4. The length of the CDR3 is 15 residues. The CDR3 sequence: CASSLWGQGYEKLFF. CDR3 DNA sequence: TGCGCCAGCAGCTTGTGGGGACAGGGTTATGAAAAACTGTTTTTT.

This sequence joins TRBV28 and TRBJ1-5; D is ambiguous. This CDR3 is built from 15 residues. V was shortened by 7 bases and J by 4 bases, with 17 bases between the two germline ends. Germline V gene sequence: CDR1 MDHEN, CDR2 SYDVKM. CDR3 in DNA: TGTGCCAGCACCGTGTCCCGCAGTTTAAATCAGCCCCAGCATTTT. Encoded protein: CASTVSRSLNQPQHF.

This clone was recorded only once. The chain carries TRBV6-1 and TRBJ1-5; D is possibly TRBD1 (6 bases). CDR3 size: 14 residues. Germline V lookup: CDR1 MNHNS, CDR2 SASEGT. V lost 2 bases, J lost 5 bases, and 10 bases lay in between. In DNA, the CDR3 is TGTGCCAGCAGTGAAAGTGGGGGCTATCAGCCCCAGCATTTT. Its translation is CASSESGGYQPQHF.

The gene calls are TRBV7-2 and TRBJ2-4; no clear D gene. V lost 1 base to trimming and J lost 0 bases, with 4 bases between them. Germline-derived CDR1 and CDR2 are SGHTA and FQGNSA. The CDR3 has 14 residues. CDR3 nucleotides: TGTGCCAGCAGCTTAGGAGGAGCCAAAAACATTCAGTACTTC. Translated, it gives CASSLGGAKNIQYF.

The chain is built from TRBV6-1 and TRBJ2-5; TRBD1 matches 9 bases. Germline trimming cut 6 bases from V and 5 bases from J; bases unmatched to any gene: 4. Germline CDR1 is MNHNS and CDR2 is SASEGT. This CDR3 comprises 13 residues. CDR3 coding DNA: TGTGCCAGCAGGGACAGGGGCAGTGAGACCCAGTACTTC. The encoded protein is CASRDRGSETQYF.

This clone was seen a handful of times. The chain has TRBV19 and TRBJ1-1; maybe TRBD1 (5 bases). V lost 6 bases and J lost 1, with 15 bases in between. The CDR3 has 15 amino acids. Germline lookup yields CDR1 LNHDA and CDR2 SQIVND (reference sequence). CDR3 nucleotides: TGTGCCAGTAGCCCCCACTGGACATCGAACACTGAAGCTTTCTTT. Encoded protein: CASSPHWTSNTEAFF. The whole variable domain, filled in from reference TRBV19 and TRBJ1-1, reads DGGITQSPKYLFRKEGQNVTLSCEQNLNHDAMYWYRQDPGQGLRLIYYSQIVNDFQKGDIAEGYSVSREKKESFPLTVTSAQKNPTAFYLCASSPHWTSNTEAFFGQGTRLTVV.

The V and J genes are TRBV6-5 and TRBJ1-3; D remains unclear. CDR3 length: 12 residues. V lost 6 bases to trimming and J lost 4 bases, with 7 bases between them. Per germline, CDR1 MNHEY and CDR2 SVGAGI. Here the CDR3 reads CASRNAGNTIYF. The CDR3 bases are TGTGCCAGCAGGAACGCGGGAAACACCATATATTTT.

The chain links TRBV5-1 to TRBJ2-5; no clear D gene. CDR3 length: 13 amino acids. Germline assignment: CDR1 SGHRS and CDR2 YFSETQ. Trimming left V 2 bases short and J 3 bases short, with 8 bases between. The CDR3 is CASSFNREETQYF. The CDR3 bases are TGCGCCAGCAGCTTTAATAGAGAAGAGACCCAGTACTTC.

Written as DNA, the CDR3 is TGTGCCAGCAGTACTCCGACAGGGGGCACCCTCACCGGGGAGCTGTTTTTT. Translated: CASSTPTGGTLTGELFF. The chain has TRBV27 and TRBJ2-2; 10 nucleotides agree with TRBD1. The trim removed 5 bases at V and 4 bases at J, leaving 10 bases unmatched. CDR1 and CDR2 from the germline V gene are MNHEY and SMNVEV (reference sequence). The CDR3 is made up of 17 amino acids.

This chain uses TRBV21-1 with TRBJ2-1; TRBD2 is taken as the D call from the table, unchecked against the DNA. TRBV21-1 is a listed pseudogene. There are 15 residues in the CDR3. For the CDR3, the DNA is TGTGCCAGCAGCGGGAGGGTAGCGGGAAACAATGAGCAGTTCTTC. It encodes CASSGRVAGNNEQFF.

The chain uses TRBV5-5 and TRBJ2-7; TRBD1 matches 9 bases. The V gene's germline CDR1 is SGHKS and CDR2 YYEKEE (reference sequence). The V gene end was trimmed by 3 bases and the J gene end by 7 bases; junction bases not matched to a gene: 14. CDR3 size: 16 residues. CDR3 residues: CASSSPTGTGLGEQYF. The CDR3 DNA is TGTGCCAGCAGCTCCCCAACCGGGACAGGGTTGGGGGAGCAGTACTTC.

The J gene is TRBJ1-4, the V gene TRBV6-5, with TRBD1 as a possible D gene (5 bases). The V and J ends lost 8 bases and 0 bases respectively, with 13 bases between them. This CDR3 has 15 residues. Germline assignment: CDR1 MNHEY and CDR2 SVGAGI. The CDR3 DNA follows: TGTGCCAGCGCAGTTCAAGGGGCAACTAATGAAAAACTGTTTTTT. It codes for CASAVQGATNEKLFF.

A single count supports this clone. The chain links TRBV5-1 to TRBJ2-3; the D is unclear. Trimming shortened V by 1 base and J by 1 base, and 4 bases separated the two germline ends. CDR1 SGHRS and CDR2 YFSETQ come from the germline V gene. There are 13 residues in the CDR3. CDR3 sequence: CASSLSGTDTQYF. CDR3 in DNA: TGCGCCAGCAGCTTGTCGGGCACAGATACGCAGTATTTT.

This clone was observed a handful of times. For the CDR3, the DNA is TGTGCCAGCAGTTACTCGTTAACAGGGAACACTGAAGCTTTCTTT. Its protein product is CASSYSLTGNTEAFF. This chain links TRBV6-5 with TRBJ1-1; the D gene is possibly TRBD1 (5 bases). V was cut by 0 bases and J by 1 base, with 9 bases left in between. The CDR3 length is 15 residues. Germline loops: CDR1 MNHEY, CDR2 SVGAGI.

The chain links TRBV7-2 to TRBJ2-2; possibly TRBD2 for D (6 bases). Trimming removed 5 bases at V and 1 base at J, with 8 bases between. Germline CDR1 and CDR2: SGHTA and FQGNSA. The CDR3 covers 14 residues. Here the CDR3 DNA reads TGTGCCAGCAGCGGGGGGTTGAACACCGGGGAGCTGTTTTTT. This encodes CASSGGLNTGELFF.

The chain is built from TRBV25-1 and TRBJ2-5; tentative D call: TRBD1 (6 bases). Trimming removed 1 base from V and 7 bases from J, with 13 bases in between. The CDR3 contains 14 residues. Germline V gene data show CDR1 as MGHDK and CDR2 as SYGVNS. DNA of the CDR3: TGTGCCAGCAGTGAATCAACAGGGATGAGGACCCAGTACTTC. Protein: CASSESTGMRTQYF.

This rearrangement joins TRBV5-6 to TRBJ2-7, with D possibly TRBD1 on 6 matching bases. CDR1 and CDR2 from the germline V gene are SGHDT and YYEEEE. Trimming took 0 bases from V and 5 from J, leaving 12 bases between them. CDR3 length equals 14 residues. The CDR3 here is CASSLAQGRNEQYF. The CDR3, as DNA: TGTGCCAGCAGCTTGGCGCAGGGGAGAAACGAGCAGTACTTC.

For this clone: One end of the junction fails to match germline, which may point to a read error. The chain carries TRBV28 and TRBJ2-7; 7 bases agree with TRBD2. Per the germline V gene, CDR1 is MDHEN and CDR2 is SYDVKM. The CDR3 length is 12 residues. DNA of the CDR3: TGTGCCAGCAGCCCGGTCGTGGGAGGGCCGATCTTC. It yields the protein CASSPVVGGPIF.

V and J are TRBV15 and TRBJ2-7; 8 positions match TRBD2. Germline V gene data show CDR1 as LNHNV and CDR2 as YYDKDF (reference sequence). CDR3 length: 13 residues. The junction had 2 bases not matched to a gene; V was cut back by 5 bases and J by 2 bases. CDR3 amino acids: CATSGGLAYEQYF. DNA for the CDR3: TGTGCCACCAGCGGGGGACTAGCCTACGAGCAGTACTTC.

CDR3: CASSFAGTGSNQPQHF. DNA of the CDR3: TGTGCCAGCAGCTTTGCCGGGACAGGGAGCAATCAGCCCCAGCATTTT. The chain is built from TRBV5-5 and TRBJ1-5; 9 nucleotides align to TRBD1. The germline V gene encodes CDR1 SGHKS and CDR2 YYEKEE (reference sequence). This CDR3 is 16 amino acids long. The ends lost 2 bases at V and 1 base at J; junction bases unmatched: 4.